This is a list of T cell receptor beta chains from one sample in a study of blood T cells in healthy people across ages. Each CDR3 protein is one row after TCRdb ran MiXCR on the 5' RACE reads. Here the sample spans roughly 800,000 distinct CDR3 sequences, more than 45% being singletons. The source material was blood. These receptors originate from a young man in good health. The CDR3 runs from the conserved cysteine through the conserved F or W. The D gene is left open where the match is weak. A row's size may be missing; if present it is once, few, many or a size class.

>few|TRBJ2-7|TRBV7-9|14|NA
TGTGCCAGCAGCTTACAGGGCCCTGGATACGAGCAGTACTTC
CASSLQGPGYEQYF
>NA|TRBJ2-2|TRBV5-1|14|NA
TGCGCCAGCAGCTTAGCGACCTCGCCCGGGGAGCTGTTTTTT
CASSLATSPGELFF
>NA|TRBJ1-2|TRBV10-3|13|NA
TGTGCCATCAGTGATGGGCCCCTTTATGGCTACACCTTC
CAISDGPLYGYTF
>once|TRBJ2-4|TRBV18|14|TRBD1
TGTGCCAGCTCAAGGTGGACAGGAGAAAACATTCAGTACTTC
CASSRWTGENIQYF
>NA|TRBJ2-7|TRBV6-2/TRBV6-3|14|NA
TGTGCCAGCAGTCGTACCGGGGTCACCTACGAGCAGTACTTC
CASSRTGVTYEQYF
>NA|TRBJ2-7|TRBV15|14|NA
TGTGCCACCAGCAGAGATAGGAGCCGCTACGAGCAGTACTTC
CATSRDRSRYEQYF
>NA|TRBJ2-3|TRBV12-3/TRBV12-4|19|NA
TGTGCCAGCAGTTTCTCTTCTATGGGAGGTGGAGGACCTACAGATACGCAGTATTTT
CASSFSSMGGGGPTDTQYF
>NA|TRBJ2-1|TRBV7-3|13|TRBD2
TGTGCCAGCAGCCCCGAGCGGGAGGGTGAGCAGTTCTTC
CASSPEREGEQFF
>many|TRBJ2-7|TRBV5-1|16|TRBD2
TGCGCCAGCAGCTTGGATGGACTAGCGGGAGCCTACGAGCAGTACTTC
CASSLDGLAGAYEQYF
>few|TRBJ2-3|TRBV6-1|15|NA
TGTGCCAGCAGTTTTGCTATCGCCAGCACAGATACGCAGTATTTT
CASSFAIASTDTQYF
>NA|TRBJ2-1|TRBV5-6|13|TRBD2
TGTACCAGCAGCGGGACCAATTACAATGAGCAGTTCTTC
CTSSGTNYNEQFF
>few|TRBJ2-7|TRBV3-1|12|NA
TGTGCCAGCAGCCGAACTCAATACGAGCAGTACTTC
CASSRTQYEQYF
>NA|TRBJ2-5|TRBV20-1|13|NA
TGCAGTGCTAGAGATCTCGCTTCGGGACTTCAGTACTTC
CSARDLASGLQYF
>NA|TRBJ2-7|TRBV5-1|18|TRBD1
TGCGCCAGCAGCTCGAGGGTGACAGGGGGAACTAGCTCCTACGAGCAGTACTTC
CASSSRVTGGTSSYEQYF
>few|TRBJ2-3|TRBV29-1|14|TRBD2
TGCAGCGTTGTTCGGACTAGCAGGACAGATACGCAGTATTTT
CSVVRTSRTDTQYF
>few|TRBJ2-1|TRBV20-1|15|TRBD2
TGCAGTGCTAGAGACGGGACTAGCGCGCTCGGTGAGCAGTTCTTC
CSARDGTSALGEQFF
>NA|TRBJ1-6|TRBV12-3/TRBV12-4|13|NA
TGTGCCAGCAGTGGTGGGGACGTGGCACCCCTCCACTTT
CASSGGDVAPLHF
>NA|TRBJ2-7|TRBV15|14|NA
TGTGCCACCAGCGCGAAAGTCAGTGGTCTCGAAAAGTACTTC
CATSAKVSGLEKYF
>few|TRBJ2-7|TRBV29-1|13|NA
TGCAGCGTTGCTACGGGAGGGGGCCACGAGCAGTACTTC
CSVATGGGHEQYF
>NA|TRBJ2-5|TRBV6-5|15|NA
TGTGCCAGCAGTTACTCGATGGCTAACCAAGAGACCCAGTACTTC
CASSYSMANQETQYF
>few|TRBJ2-7|TRBV7-2|12|NA
TGTGCCAGCAGCCGAGATCCCCTGCCCCAGTACTTC
CASSRDPLPQYF
>NA|TRBJ2-1|TRBV20-1|15|NA
TGCAGTGCTATAGGTTCAGAAGGCTATCGCAATGAGCAGTTCTTC
CSAIGSEGYRNEQFF
>NA|TRBJ2-7|TRBV16|14|NA
TGTGCCAGCAGCCGACGGGCGGGGTCCTACGAGCAGTACTTC
CASSRRAGSYEQYF
>NA|TRBJ2-5|TRBV28|14|TRBD2
TGTGCCAGCAGGGGTGGACTAGCGGGGAGGGGCAAGTACTTC
CASRGGLAGRGKYF
>many|TRBJ2-7|TRBV10-2|13|NA
TGCGCCAGCAGTACAGGGATTGGTGGGAAGCAGTACTTC
CASSTGIGGKQYF
>NA|TRBJ2-7|TRBV9|14|NA
TGTGCCAGCAGTGGAGTCAGGAACTCCTACGAGCAGTACTTC
CASSGVRNSYEQYF
>NA|TRBJ2-7|TRBV6-1|14|NA
TGTGCCAGCAGTGAAGAGATTACTTTTCGCGAGCAGTACTTC
CASSEEITFREQYF
>once|TRBJ2-1|TRBV24-1|15|NA
TGTGCCACCAGTGATTTAGGCCAGCCCTACAATGAGCAGTTCTTC
CATSDLGQPYNEQFF
>few|TRBJ2-7|TRBV12-3/TRBV12-4|14|TRBD2
TGTGCCAGCAGTTTGCTAGCGGGTATGGGCGAGCAGTACTTC
CASSLLAGMGEQYF
>NA|TRBJ2-6|TRBV7-2|14|NA
TGTGCCAGCAGCTTTTCCGGTGGGGCCAACGTCCTGACTTTC
CASSFSGGANVLTF
>NA|TRBJ2-5|TRBV7-2|13|NA
TGTGCCAGCAGCAAACGGGCGGAAGAGACCCAGTACTTC
CASSKRAEETQYF
>few|TRBJ2-7|TRBV13|15|TRBD2
TGTGCCAGCAGCACCGCCTTCGGGGGGTTCTACGAGCAGTACTTC
CASSTAFGGFYEQYF
>few|TRBJ2-5|TRBV20-1|15|TRBD2
TGCAGCGTACAGTTTGGGAGCGGGGGTGACCTGACCCAGTACTTC
CSVQFGSGGDLTQYF
>NA|TRBJ2-7|TRBV6-5|15|NA
TGTGCCAGCAGCCTCTACTCGGGAGTTGCCTACGAGCAGTACTTC
CASSLYSGVAYEQYF
>many|TRBJ1-4|TRBV9|16|NA
TGTGCCAGCAGCTTCGAGGTGTTTTCAACTAATGAAAAACTGTTTTTT
CASSFEVFSTNEKLFF
>NA|TRBJ2-1|TRBV4-2|15|NA
TGTGCCAGCAGCCAAGATTGGGGGGAAGACAATGAGCAGTTCTTC
CASSQDWGEDNEQFF
>NA|TRBJ2-3|TRBV2|15|TRBD1
TGTGCCAGCAGTCGTGACAGGGGCGGCACAGATACGCAGTATTTT
CASSRDRGGTDTQYF
>NA|TRBJ2-7|TRBV29-1|12|NA
TGCAGCGTTATCGATAGTTTCTACGAGCAGTACTTC
CSVIDSFYEQYF
>NA|TRBJ2-3|TRBV4-2|14|TRBD1
TGTGCCAGCAGCCAAGGGACAGGGACAGATACGCAGTATTTT
CASSQGTGTDTQYF
>NA|TRBJ2-7|TRBV5-1|15|TRBD1
TGCGCCAGCAGCTTCTCCGGGACAGTGGCCTACGAGCAGTACTTC
CASSFSGTVAYEQYF
>NA|TRBJ1-2|TRBV20-1|17|NA
TGCAGTGCTAGAGATTATCAGGCGTATCTAACTAACTATGGCTACACCTTC
CSARDYQAYLTNYGYTF
>few|TRBJ2-7|TRBV3-1|15|NA
TGTGCCAGCAGCCAAGGGGTGGACAGTTACTACGAGCAGTACTTC
CASSQGVDSYYEQYF
>NA|TRBJ2-7|TRBV5-5|15|TRBD1
TGTGCCAGCAGCTTGTTTTGGCAGGGGGACTACGAGCAGTACTTC
CASSLFWQGDYEQYF
>NA|TRBJ2-7|TRBV16|13|NA
TGTGCCAGCAGCCAATCTGCCACCTACGAGCAGTACTTC
CASSQSATYEQYF
>NA|TRBJ2-7|TRBV11-2|16|TRBD2
TGTGCCAGCAGCTTACTCTCAACTAGCGGGCTCTACGAGCAGTACTTC
CASSLLSTSGLYEQYF
>NA|TRBJ2-5|TRBV29-1|13|NA
TGCAGCGTTATGGGGGTGTACCAAGAGACCCAGTACTTC
CSVMGVYQETQYF
>few|TRBJ2-3|TRBV7-2|16|NA
TGTGCCAGCAGCTTAGACCTCAGCGTGGACACAGATACGCAGTATTTT
CASSLDLSVDTDTQYF
>NA|TRBJ1-5|TRBV6-6|15|NA
TGTGCCAGCACCCCGCCAGGGGCCAACAATCAGCCCCAGCATTTT
CASTPPGANNQPQHF
>once|TRBJ1-1|TRBV9|13|TRBD1
TGTGCCAGCAGCGCCACTCCGGGACAGGAAGCTTTCTTT
CASSATPGQEAFF
>NA|TRBJ2-3|TRBV20-1|12|NA
TGCAGTGCTCATATGACGGGAGATACGCAGTATTTT
CSAHMTGDTQYF
>NA|TRBJ2-3|TRBV27|15|TRBD1
TGTGCCAGCAGTGTGGGACAGGGTGGGGCAGATACGCAGTATTTT
CASSVGQGGADTQYF
>NA|TRBJ1-6|TRBV30|13|TRBD1
TGTGCCTGGAGTGGGACAGGGAGCTCACCCCTCCACTTT
CAWSGTGSSPLHF
>NA|TRBJ2-5|TRBV29-1|13|TRBD2
TGCAGCGTTGCGGGAGGGCGGGGAGAGACCCAGTACTTC
CSVAGGRGETQYF
>NA|TRBJ1-5|TRBV5-1|16|TRBD1
TGCGCCAGCAGCGCCGGGACAGGGGGCGCGGGTCAGCCCCAGCATTTT
CASSAGTGGAGQPQHF
>NA|TRBJ2-5|TRBV6-2/TRBV6-3|12|NA
TGTGCCAGCAGTTCCTATTCCGAGACCCAGTACTTC
CASSSYSETQYF
>NA|TRBJ2-4|TRBV14|15|NA
TGTGCCAGCAGCCAGAGGTGGGCAGCCAAAAACATTCAGTACTTC
CASSQRWAAKNIQYF
>NA|TRBJ1-2|TRBV20-1|13|NA
TGCAGTGCGCCCGACGCGGCTAACTATGGCTACACCTTC
CSAPDAANYGYTF